What follows are 30 T cell receptor beta chains derived from one specimen sequenced in a study of T cell changes during pregnancy in multiple sclerosis. Data came from immunoSEQ multiplex PCR; TCRdb stores just in-frame clones and leaves some out. The data show about 75,000 clones, around nine tenths seen once. Sample: CD4+ T cells from peripheral blood mononuclear cells, taken before pregnancy. The receptors come from a female donor with multiple sclerosis, enrolled in a pregnancy study.

The CDR3 region is CASRGRSYEQYF. The CDR3 region has the DNA TGTGCCAGCAGGGGCAGAAGTTACGAGCAGTACTTC. This chain joins TRBV6-4 and TRBJ2-7; D not certain. The CDR3 covers 12 residues. The germline gives CDR1 MRHNA, CDR2 SNTAGT. V was clipped by 6 bases and J by 4 bases, with 10 bases between them.

The chain combines TRBV5-4 with TRBJ1-1, with TRBD1 matching over 9 bases. J gave up 1 base and V 10 bases, and 14 bases lay outside the gene matches. CDR3 length: 16 amino acids. Germline assignment: CDR1 SGHNT and CDR2 YYREEE (reference sequence). The DNA for the CDR3 is TGTGCCGGGGGAGGGACAGGGAATCTCAAGAACACTGAAGCTTTCTTT. Translating it yields CAGGGTGNLKNTEAFF.

The chain couples TRBV5-3 to TRBJ1-1; maybe TRBD1 (5 bases). TRBV5-3 is an open reading frame, and its role is uncertain. CDR3 length equals 12 residues. Trimming left V 5 bases short and J 4 bases short, with 9 bases between. CDR3 DNA: TGTGCCAGAAGTAAAAGGGGCACTGAAGCTTTCTTT. It yields the protein CARSKRGTEAFF.

This chain links TRBV18 with TRBJ2-5; TRBD2 matches 7 bases. V was clipped by 7 bases and J by 0 bases; unmatched bases: 8. The CDR3 length is 15 residues. Germline V CDR1 and CDR2: KGHSH, LQKENI. Here the CDR3 DNA reads TGTGCCAGCTTGCGAGAGCGGGGAAACCAAGAGACCCAGTACTTC. This codes for CASLRERGNQETQYF.

The chain is built from TRBV5-3 and TRBJ1-3, with D uncertain. TRBV5-3 is an ORF, with its function uncertain. Trimming stripped 1 base from V and 0 bases from J, with 2 bases between. The CDR3 loop spans 13 amino acids. In DNA form, the CDR3 reads TGTGCCAGAAGCTTGCACTCTGGAAACACCATATATTTT. This codes for CARSLHSGNTIYF.

The chain joins TRBV19 to TRBJ1-1, with TRBD1 matching 7 bases. CDR3 length: 14 residues. Trimming cost V 4 bases and J 4 bases; bases outside gene matches: 6. Germline CDR1 LNHDA, CDR2 SQIVND (reference sequence). The CDR3, as DNA: TGTGCCAGTAGTAGAACAGGGGTGATCACTGAAGCTTTCTTT. It translates to CASSRTGVITEAFF.

This clone was detected only a few times. V usage is TRBV2 and J usage is TRBJ2-3; D remains ambiguous. CDR3 length: 15 amino acids. V lost 0 bases, J lost 4 bases, and 11 bases lay in between. Per germline, CDR1 SNHLY and CDR2 FYNNEI. The CDR3 DNA is TGTGCCAGCAGTGAAGCGCTATACAGTCCAGATACGCAGTATTTT. This codes for CASSEALYSPDTQYF.

J is TRBJ2-2 and V is TRBV9, with 8 bases identical to TRBD1. Germline CDR1 and CDR2: SGDLS and YYNGEE. CDR3 size: 15 residues. With V trimmed by 4 bases and J by 1 base, 3 bases remained unmatched. This CDR3 reads CASSSGTGNTGELFF. The CDR3 nucleotides are TGTGCCAGCAGCTCTGGGACAGGGAACACCGGGGAGCTGTTTTTT. The variable domain in full, completed from reference TRBV9 and TRBJ2-2, reads DSGVTQTPKHLITATGQRVTLRCSPRSGDLSVYWYQQSLDQGLQFLIQYYNGEERAKGNILERFSAQQFPDLHSELNLSSLELGDSALYFCASSSGTGNTGELFFGEGSRLTVL.

The chain carries TRBV6-5 and TRBJ2-5; D is ambiguous. The CDR3 runs 14 residues. The germline V gene has CDR1 MNHEY and CDR2 SVGAGI. Trimming removed 0 bases from V and 1 base from J, with 6 bases in between. The DNA of the CDR3 is TGTGCCAGCAGTTACTCGTACGGCCAAGAGACCCAGTACTTC. This gives the protein CASSYSYGQETQYF.

The chain has TRBV7-6 and TRBJ2-1; 9 bases line up with TRBD2. V shed 5 bases and J 3 bases; nucleotides not matched to a gene: 5. CDR3 size: 15 residues. Germline CDR1 and CDR2: SGHVS and FNYEAQ. This chain's CDR3 is CASSRIAGDYNEQFF. The CDR3 DNA follows: TGTGCCAGCAGCCGCATAGCGGGGGACTACAATGAGCAGTTCTTC.

The J gene is TRBJ2-2, the V gene TRBV7-2; D perhaps matches TRBD1 (6 bases). Between the trimmed V and J ends, which lost 2 bases and 4 bases, there was a span of 17 bases. In germline, CDR1 is SGHTA, CDR2 FQGNSA. The CDR3 length is 17 residues. CDR3 nucleotides: TGTGCCAGCAGCTTAAGTGGACAGTGGTTTTCCACCGGGGAGCTGTTTTTT. Its translation: CASSLSGQWFSTGELFF.

The chain recombines TRBV9 with TRBJ2-5, with 10 positions matching TRBD2. CDR3 length: 15 residues. CDR1 is SGDLS and CDR2 is YYNGEE in the germline V gene. Germline trimming cut 2 bases from V and 5 bases from J; bases unmatched to any gene: 6. The CDR3 bases are TGTGCCAGCAGCGTGGGGCTAGCGGGAGCGGAGACCCAGTACTTC. This gives the protein CASSVGLAGAETQYF.

This clone was seen only once. The chain employs TRBV9 and TRBJ2-1; a possible D gene is TRBD2 (5 bases). The CDR3 spans 15 residues. Germline V gene data show CDR1 as SGDLS and CDR2 as YYNGEE. Trimming shortened V by 4 bases and J by 2 bases, and 13 bases separated the two germline ends. The CDR3 nucleotides are TGTGCCAGCAGCACAGCGACGGGAACCTACAATGAGCAGTTCTTC. It encodes CASSTATGTYNEQFF.

The gene calls are TRBV9 and TRBJ2-7; 9 positions match TRBD2. J gave up 3 bases and V 6 bases, and 4 bases lay outside the gene matches. Germline values: CDR1 SGDLS, CDR2 YYNGEE. There are 13 residues in the CDR3. The CDR3 DNA follows: TGTGCCAGCAATCAGCGGGGGGACTACGAGCAGTACTTC. Translated, it gives CASNQRGDYEQYF.

This chain joins TRBV5-1 and TRBJ2-7; a possible D gene is TRBD1 (7 bases). From germline, CDR1 is SGHRS and CDR2 YFSETQ. The CDR3 is made up of 16 amino acids. V lost 2 bases to trimming and J lost 0 bases, with 15 bases between them. CDR3 amino acids: CASSFSGGSASYEQYF. In DNA form, the CDR3 reads TGCGCCAGCAGCTTTTCAGGGGGGTCGGCCTCCTACGAGCAGTACTTC.

The genes are TRBV14 and TRBJ1-6; D is undetermined. Trimming removed 1 base at V and 10 bases at J, with 8 bases between. The CDR3 covers 13 residues. The germline CDR1 and CDR2 sequences are SGHDN and FVKESK. The CDR3 DNA follows: TGTGCCAGCAGCCAAGGTACAACCTCACCCCTCCACTTT. Residues: CASSQGTTSPLHF.

In its sample, this clone is medium-sized. This chain connects TRBV14 to TRBJ1-1; D possibly corresponds to TRBD1 (6 bases). Trimming stripped 3 bases from V and 1 base from J, with 15 bases between. CDR3 length: 16 amino acids. The germline gives CDR1 SGHDN, CDR2 FVKESK. The CDR3 coding sequence is TGTGCCAGCAGCCACCTTGGGGACACTCGGAACACTGAAGCTTTCTTT. Its translation is CASSHLGDTRNTEAFF.

V is TRBV7-8 and J is TRBJ2-3, with 9 bases fitting TRBD2. Germline CDR1 reads SGHVS; CDR2 reads FQNEAQ. The CDR3 is made up of 16 amino acids. Germline trimming cut 2 bases from V and 2 bases from J; bases unmatched to any gene: 5. The CDR3 region has the DNA TGTGCCAGCAGCTTAAGGAGCGGGGGGTTCACAGATACGCAGTATTTT. This encodes CASSLRSGGFTDTQYF.

The chain carries TRBV7-8 and TRBJ2-7; 15 positions agree with TRBD2. V shed 5 bases and J 4 bases; nucleotides not matched to a gene: 9. This CDR3 contains 17 residues. The germline V gene has CDR1 SGHVS and CDR2 FQNEAQ. The DNA of the CDR3 is TGTGCCAGCAGCACCCAAATGGGACTAGCGGGAGGATACGAGCAGTACTTC. It codes for CASSTQMGLAGGYEQYF. Based on the CDR3 plus reference TRBV7-8 and TRBJ2-7, the full variable domain is GAGVSQSPRYKVAKRGQDVALRCDPISGHVSLFWYQQALGQGPEFLTYFQNEAQLDKSGLPSDRFFAERPEGSVSTLKIQRTQQEDSAVYLCASSTQMGLAGGYEQYFGPGTRLTVT.

This chain uses TRBV6-5 with TRBJ1-6; D is perhaps TRBD1 (5 bases). The CDR3 contains 16 residues. V was trimmed by 0 bases and J by 9 bases, leaving 15 bases between them. The germline V gene has CDR1 MNHEY and CDR2 SVGAGI. This CDR3 is CASSYSLPREGSPLHF. DNA of the CDR3: TGTGCCAGCAGTTACTCGTTACCCAGGGAGGGTTCACCCCTCCACTTT.

This sequence joins TRBV6-1 and TRBJ1-5, with 10 bases fitting TRBD1. The CDR3 consists of 14 residues. V lost 10 bases to trimming and J lost 7 bases; unmatched junction nucleotides: 10. CDR1 and CDR2 from the germline V gene are MNHNS and SASEGT. The DNA for the CDR3 is TGTGCCACAGCCAGACAGGGGGCCGGGCAGCCCCAGCATTTT. Protein sequence: CATARQGAGQPQHF.

The chain combines TRBV5-5 with TRBJ2-1, with a weak D call TRBD1 (7 bases). Looked up from germline, CDR1 is SGHKS and CDR2 is YYEKEE (reference sequence). The V end lost 3 bases, the J end lost 5 bases, and 18 bases lay between the germline ends. This CDR3 region has 16 residues. Here the CDR3 reads CASSSSRDRFNNEQFF. The CDR3 coding sequence is TGTGCCAGCAGCTCCTCGCGGGACAGATTTAACAATGAGCAGTTCTTC.

The chain employs TRBV7-9 and TRBJ1-1; D possibly corresponds to TRBD1 (6 bases). This CDR3 contains 15 residues. Germline V CDR1 and CDR2: SEHNR, FQNEAQ (reference sequence). V shed 2 bases and J shed 5 bases, with 15 bases lying between them. CDR3 in DNA: TGTGCCAGCAGCTTACGGTCGGGGGGCGATACTGAAGCTTTCTTT. It yields the protein CASSLRSGGDTEAFF.

This clone was seen a handful of times. The rearrangement links TRBV30 to TRBJ1-1; D is perhaps TRBD1 (6 bases). Deletions cut 2 bases from V and 7 bases from J, with 14 bases between. CDR1 and CDR2 (germline): GTSNPN, SVGIG (reference sequence). The CDR3 loop spans 13 amino acids. CDR3 amino acids: CAWSNRVRDEAFF. The CDR3 nucleotides are TGTGCCTGGAGTAACAGGGTGCGAGATGAAGCTTTCTTT.

The V call is TRBV6-6, the J call TRBJ1-1; TRBD1 might be the D (5 bases). Germline CDR1 is MNHNY and CDR2 is SVGAGI (reference sequence). V lost 5 bases to trimming and J lost 8 bases, with 12 bases between them. This CDR3 spans 12 amino acids. The CDR3, as DNA: TGTGCCAGCAGTGGCCCGGGGGGAGAAGCTTTCTTT. It translates to CASSGPGGEAFF.

V gene TRBV19 combines with J gene TRBJ1-5, with 7 bases that match TRBD1. This CDR3 comprises 17 residues. V was clipped by 3 bases and J by 3 bases; unmatched bases: 11. Germline values: CDR1 LNHDA, CDR2 SQIVND (reference sequence). Here the CDR3 reads CASSMGQGVGHNQPQHF. The DNA for the CDR3 is TGTGCCAGTAGTATGGGGCAGGGGGTCGGACACAATCAGCCCCAGCATTTT.

This clone was seen just once. The chain couples TRBV15 to TRBJ2-5, with 11 nucleotides matching TRBD2. The ends lost 0 bases at V and 6 bases at J; junction bases unmatched: 9. Germline values: CDR1 LNHNV, CDR2 YYDKDF (reference sequence). The CDR3 has 17 amino acids. The CDR3 sequence is CATSREGVAGGPKTQYF. The CDR3 region has the DNA TGTGCCACCAGCAGAGAAGGAGTAGCGGGAGGGCCGAAGACCCAGTACTTC. Variable domain in full (rest from reference TRBV15 and TRBJ2-5): DAMVIQNPRYQVTQFGKPVTLSCSQTLNHNVMYWYQQKSSQAPKLLFHYYDKDFNNEADTPDNFQSRRPNTSFCFLDIRSPGLGDTAMYLCATSREGVAGGPKTQYFGPGTRLLVL.

The chain recombines TRBV5-4 with TRBJ2-5, with TRBD2 matching 10 bases. The CDR3 runs to 17 residues. J lost 4 bases, V lost 4 bases, and 13 bases had no gene match. Germline values: CDR1 SGHNT, CDR2 YYREEE (reference sequence). CDR3 sequence reads: CASSLPTSGARGETQYF. The DNA of the CDR3 is TGTGCCAGCAGCCTCCCCACTAGCGGGGCTAGGGGAGAGACCCAGTACTTC. Variable domain in full (rest from reference TRBV5-4 and TRBJ2-5): ETGVTQSPTHLIKTRGQQVTLRCSSQSGHNTVSWYQQALGQGPQFIFQYYREEENGRGNFPPRFSGLQFPNYSSELNVNALELDDSALYLCASSLPTSGARGETQYFGPGTRLLVL.

The V call is TRBV5-1, the J call TRBJ2-5; TRBD2 might be the D (5 bases). The CDR3 runs to 14 residues. The germline CDR1 and CDR2 sequences are SGHRS and YFSETQ. The V end was cut by 3 bases, the J end by 4 bases, with 13 bases between. The CDR3 is CASSSDKDLETQYF. The CDR3 DNA sequence: TGCGCCAGCAGCTCTGACAAGGACTTAGAGACCCAGTACTTC.

V and J are TRBV7-2 and TRBJ2-7; TRBD2 matches at 10 bases. V lost 5 bases, J lost 3 bases, and 7 bases stayed unmatched. This CDR3 has 15 amino acids. CDR1 and CDR2 (germline): SGHTA, FQGNSA. The CDR3 sequence is CASSPGAGGIYEQYF. In DNA form, the CDR3 reads TGTGCCAGCAGCCCAGGAGCGGGGGGGATCTACGAGCAGTACTTC.